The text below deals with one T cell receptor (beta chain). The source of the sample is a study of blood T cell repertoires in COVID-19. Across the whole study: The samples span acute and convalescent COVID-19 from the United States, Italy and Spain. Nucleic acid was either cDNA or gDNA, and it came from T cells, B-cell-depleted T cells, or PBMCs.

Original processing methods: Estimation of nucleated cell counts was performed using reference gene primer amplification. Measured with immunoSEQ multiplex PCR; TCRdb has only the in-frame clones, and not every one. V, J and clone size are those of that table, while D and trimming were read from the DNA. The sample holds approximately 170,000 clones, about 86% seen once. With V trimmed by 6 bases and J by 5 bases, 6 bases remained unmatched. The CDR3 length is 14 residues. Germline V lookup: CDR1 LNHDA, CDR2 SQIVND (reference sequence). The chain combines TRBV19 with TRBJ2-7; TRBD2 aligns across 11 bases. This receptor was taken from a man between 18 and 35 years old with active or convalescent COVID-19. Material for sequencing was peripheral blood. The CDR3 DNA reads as TGTGCCAGTAGCTCGACTAGCGGGACGAACGAGCAGTACTTC. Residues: CASSSTSGTNEQYF.